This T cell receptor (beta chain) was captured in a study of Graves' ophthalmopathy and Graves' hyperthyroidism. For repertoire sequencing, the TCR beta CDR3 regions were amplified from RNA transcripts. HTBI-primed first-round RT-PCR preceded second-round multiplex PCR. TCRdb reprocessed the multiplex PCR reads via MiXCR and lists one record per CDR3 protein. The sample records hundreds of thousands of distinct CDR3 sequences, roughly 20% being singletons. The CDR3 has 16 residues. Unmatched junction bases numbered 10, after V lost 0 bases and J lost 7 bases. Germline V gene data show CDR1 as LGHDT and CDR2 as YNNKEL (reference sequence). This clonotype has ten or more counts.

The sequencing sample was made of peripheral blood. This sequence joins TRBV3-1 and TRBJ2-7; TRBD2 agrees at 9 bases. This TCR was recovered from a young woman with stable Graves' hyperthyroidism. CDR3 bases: TGTGCCAGCAGCCAAGACTTATTAGCGGGAGAGGTTGAGCAGTACTTC. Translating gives CASSQDLLAGEVEQYF.